This is a list of T cell receptor beta chains from one sample in a study of cytomegalovirus exposure and HLA in healthy donors. Sequencing used immunoSEQ multiplex PCR; TCRdb keeps in-frame clones, though not all of them. The sample has some 90,000 clones, roughly 74% seen once. The sequenced sample was PBMCs. The origin of the receptors is a woman aged 70-85 years in good health and CMV-seropositive. Both conserved end residues are part of each CDR3. The order of the fields is clone size, D gene, V gene, J gene, CDR3 protein, CDR3 DNA. A D gene is named only where the DNA matches it firmly. Only part of the rows carry a size: once, few, many, or a class if the clone is expanded.

>-|TRBD1|TRBV10-3|TRBJ1-5
CAISHTGENQPQHF
TGTGCCATCAGCCACACAGGGGAGAATCAGCCCCAGCATTTT
>once|-|TRBV10-2|TRBJ2-1
CASTSSESYNEQFF
TGCGCCAGCACCTCTAGCGAATCCTACAATGAGCAGTTCTTC
>-|-|TRBV10-3|TRBJ2-3
CAVNDGGRTDTQYF
TGTGCCGTAAACGACGGGGGGCGCACAGATACGCAGTATTTT
>-|-|TRBV12-5|TRBJ1-1
CASGSQKAFF
TGTGCTAGTGGTTCACAGAAAGCTTTCTTT
>-|-|TRBV2|TRBJ1-4
CATTPRGTIEKLFF
TGTGCCACCACCCCCCGTGGGACTATTGAAAAACTGTTTTTT
>-|-|TRBV27|TRBJ1-2
CASSLGLTMAGYTF
TGTGCCAGCAGTTTGGGACTTACAATGGCTGGCTACACCTTC
>-|-|TRBV28|TRBJ2-2
CASREGGIGELFF
TGTGCCAGCAGGGAAGGAGGGATCGGGGAGCTGTTTTTT
>-|TRBD1|TRBV4-3|TRBJ2-5
CASSQLGQPETQYF
TGCGCCAGCAGCCAGCTGGGACAGCCAGAGACCCAGTACTTC
>-|-|TRBV18|TRBJ2-1
CASSPSDRNEQFF
TGTGCCAGCTCACCATCCGATCGGAATGAGCAGTTCTTC
>-|TRBD1|TRBV4-1|TRBJ2-3
CASSVRDSQTDTQYF
TGCGCCAGCAGCGTCCGGGACAGCCAAACAGATACGCAGTATTTT
>-|TRBD2|TRBV9|TRBJ2-7
CASSPRLAGDYEQYF
TGTGCCAGCAGCCCCCGCTTAGCGGGGGATTACGAGCAGTACTTC
>-|TRBD1|TRBV29-1|TRBJ1-2
CSAGGQGYGYTF
TGCAGCGCAGGGGGACAGGGGTATGGCTACACCTTC
>few|-|TRBV5-6|TRBJ2-5
CASSPRGTQETQYF
TGTGCCAGCAGCCCGCGGGGTACACAAGAGACCCAGTACTTC
>-|TRBD2|TRBV5-4|TRBJ2-7
CASSLGARVTSGSEQYF
TGTGCCAGCAGCTTGGGGGCCCGTGTGACTAGCGGGTCCGAGCAGTACTTC
>-|-|TRBV13|TRBJ2-1
CASSSRGASYNEQFF
TGTGCCAGCAGCTCCCGCGGGGCGTCCTACAATGAGCAGTTCTTC
>-|TRBD1|TRBV4-1|TRBJ1-1
CASSQDRGQGENTEAFF
TGCGCCAGCAGCCAAGATAGGGGGCAGGGGGAGAACACTGAAGCTTTCTTT
>-|TRBD1|TRBV9|TRBJ2-7
CASSVRQGMLSEQYF
TGTGCCAGCAGCGTAAGACAGGGGATGCTCTCCGAGCAGTACTTC
>-|TRBD2|TRBV18|TRBJ2-1
CASSPLGTSGDPYNEQFF
TGTGCCAGCTCACCACTCGGGACTAGCGGGGACCCCTACAATGAGCAGTTCTTC
>-|TRBD1|TRBV5-1|TRBJ2-7
CASSPTGQGSSYEQYF
TGCGCCAGCAGCCCCACCGGACAGGGGAGCTCCTACGAGCAGTACTTC
>few|-|TRBV11-1|TRBJ2-1
CASSFSASSYNEQFF
TGTGCCAGCAGCTTTTCAGCGAGCTCCTACAATGAGCAGTTCTTC
>-|TRBD2|TRBV29-1|TRBJ2-3
CSVGVAGGFYTDTQYF
TGCAGCGTTGGAGTAGCGGGAGGTTTTTATACAGATACGCAGTATTTT
>-|TRBD1|TRBV11-2|TRBJ2-3
CASSLLGQVTDTQYF
TGTGCCAGCAGCTTATTGGGACAGGTGACAGATACGCAGTATTTT
>-|-|TRBV6-6|TRBJ1-1
CASRPSGDTEAFF
TGTGCCAGCAGACCCTCGGGGGACACTGAAGCTTTCTTT
>-|TRBD1|TRBV27|TRBJ1-1
CATINRGLTAEAFF
TGTGCCACCATAAACAGGGGGCTCACGGCTGAAGCTTTCTTT
>-|-|TRBV28|TRBJ1-1
CASSPRMTGNTEAFF
TGTGCCAGCAGTCCGCGGATGACAGGAAACACTGAAGCTTTCTTT
>-|-|TRBV13|TRBJ2-3
CASSLLAGRGDTQYF
TGTGCCAGCAGCTTACTCGCGGGGCGGGGAGATACGCAGTATTTT
>once|TRBD2|TRBV5-1|TRBJ2-3
CASSLRSSGAVTDTQYF
TGCGCCAGCAGCTTGCGATCTAGCGGGGCAGTCACAGATACGCAGTATTTT
>-|TRBD1|TRBV18|TRBJ2-3
CASSRSGTGSRDTQYF
TGTGCCAGCTCACGATCCGGGACAGGGAGTCGGGATACGCAGTATTTT
>-|TRBD1|TRBV4-1|TRBJ2-5
CASSRGTGGRETQYF
TGCGCCAGCAGCCGCGGGACAGGGGGCCGGGAGACCCAGTACTTC
>-|-|TRBV10-1|TRBJ2-1
CASSESTAGRPANEQFF
TGCGCCAGCAGTGAGTCGACTGCGGGAAGGCCGGCCAATGAGCAGTTCTTC
>-|-|TRBV10-3|TRBJ1-5
CAISGVQDDNQPQHF
TGTGCCATCAGTGGAGTGCAGGATGACAATCAGCCCCAGCATTTT
>-|-|TRBV14|TRBJ1-1
CASSQDPGMNTEAFF
TGTGCCAGCAGCCAAGATCCGGGTATGAACACTGAAGCTTTCTTT
>-|TRBD1|TRBV20-1|TRBJ2-1
CSAMTGFEQFF
TGCAGTGCTATGACAGGGTTTGAGCAGTTCTTC
>-|-|TRBV10-3|TRBJ2-7
CAISESSQGGYEQYF
TGTGCCATCAGTGAGTCGAGCCAGGGGGGATACGAGCAGTACTTC